These T cell receptor beta chains were read from a single sample in a study of T cells in Graves' hyperthyroidism and ophthalmopathy. TCRdb independently ran MiXCR on the multiplex PCR reads; one entry per CDR3 protein. The table includes about 58,000 distinct CDR3 sequences, roughly 50% detected once. Sequencing was done on a sample of blood. The origin of the receptors is a woman aged 30 to 39 with Graves' ophthalmopathy. The CDR3 runs from the conserved cysteine through the conserved F or W. The D gene is left open where the match is weak. Clone size is given for some rows only: seen once, a few or many times, or a class if the clone is expanded.

abundance	v_gene	j_gene	d_gene	CDR3nt	CDR3aa
many	TRBV20-1	TRBJ2-7	TRBD2	TGCAGTGCTAGAACTAGCGGTCGCTACGAGCAGTACTTC	CSARTSGRYEQYF
NA	TRBV10-3	TRBJ2-1	TRBD2	TGTGCCATCAGTGAAGGGACTAGCGGGGGGAGTGAGCAGTTCTTC	CAISEGTSGGSEQFF
NA	TRBV7-3	TRBJ1-5	NA	TGTGCCAGCAGTCAAAGCCGGGGAGACACGGATACGCAGCATTTT	CASSQSRGDTDTQHF
NA	TRBV7-8	TRBJ2-7	NA	TGTGCCAGCAGTTCCTTAGGGGGCGAGCAGTACTTC	CASSSLGGEQYF
medium-sized	TRBV20-1	TRBJ2-1	NA	TGCAGTGCTAGAGGCTGGCGTGGGGAGTTCTTC	CSARGWRGEFF
many	TRBV5-1	TRBJ1-4	NA	TGCGCCAGCAGCTTGGTGGGGACTACTAATGAAAAACTGTTTTTT	CASSLVGTTNEKLFF
NA	TRBV10-3	TRBJ1-5	TRBD1	TGTGCCATCAGTGAGTCTGGGACAGGGAATCAGCCCCAGCATTTT	CAISESGTGNQPQHF
NA	TRBV20-1	TRBJ2-1	NA	TGCAGTGCACCCGGAAGCAATGAGCAGTTCTTC	CSAPGSNEQFF
NA	TRBV10-3	TRBJ1-6	NA	TGTGCCGTCAGTGAGTCAGATAATTCACCCCTCCACTTT	CAVSESDNSPLHF
NA	TRBV15	TRBJ2-1	TRBD1	TGTGCCACCAGTGACAGGGACGTAGTTAGGGATGAGCAGTTCTTC	CATSDRDVVRDEQFF
NA	TRBV20-1	TRBJ1-1	NA	TGCAGTGCTAGAGGCAGGGACACTGAAGCTTTCTTT	CSARGRDTEAFF
NA	TRBV9	TRBJ2-4	TRBD2	TGTGCCAGCAGCGTAGACGGGGGGGGAGGGGGGACTGAAGCTGGCATTCAGTACTTC	CASSVDGGGGGTEAGIQYF
many	TRBV20-1	TRBJ1-6	NA	TGCAGTGCTGGAGACAGCTCCTATAATTCACCCCTCCACTTT	CSAGDSSYNSPLHF
many	TRBV9	TRBJ2-5	NA	TGTGCCAGCAGCGCCTACTCAAACAGGGGGGGACAAGAGACCCAGTACTTC	CASSAYSNRGGQETQYF
once	TRBV29-1	TRBJ2-1	TRBD2	TGCAGCGGGACTAGCGTCTACAATGAGCAGTTCTTC	CSGTSVYNEQFF
NA	TRBV24-1	TRBJ1-4	TRBD1	TGTGCCAGCAGTTTTTCACGAACGACAGGGGGCCGGATTGAAAAACTGTTTTTT	CASSFSRTTGGRIEKLFF
NA	TRBV6-5	TRBJ2-5	TRBD1	TGTGCCAGCAGTGACCACAGGGGTAGTCAGCCCCAGTACTTC	CASSDHRGSQPQYF
NA	TRBV12-3/TRBV12-4	TRBJ2-5	TRBD2	TGTGCCAGCAGCACACCACTAGCGGGAGGGGGTGAGACCCAGTACTTC	CASSTPLAGGGETQYF
NA	TRBV6-5	TRBJ2-2	NA	TGTGCCAGCAGTCGCAGGGGTCCCCAGGGCTGTGCGAACACCGGGGAGCTGTTTTTT	CASSRRGPQGCANTGELFF
NA	TRBV9	TRBJ1-1	NA	TGTGCCAGCAGCCCACGGACGAACACTGGAGCTTTCTTT	CASSPRTNTGAFF
NA	TRBV7-7	TRBJ2-1	TRBD2	TGTGCTAGAGGTGGAACGGGAGGGCATGAGCAGTTCTTC	CARGGTGGHEQFF
once	TRBV4-3	TRBJ2-2	NA	TGCGCCAGCAGCCAAGGGTTCGACGGGGAGCTGTTTTTT	CASSQGFDGELFF
many	TRBV5-4	TRBJ1-2	NA	TGTGCCAGCAGCTTGAGGGGGGACAATGGCTACACCTTC	CASSLRGDNGYTF
many	TRBV6-1	TRBJ2-3	TRBD1	TGTGCCAGCAGCCAGACAGGGTCAGATACGCAGTATTTT	CASSQTGSDTQYF
many	TRBV27	TRBJ2-7	TRBD2	TGTGCCAGCAGCCGGGGAGCGGGGGGCTACGAGCAGTACTTC	CASSRGAGGYEQYF
NA	TRBV15	TRBJ2-3	NA	TGTGCCACCAGCAGAGATGGCGCCGCCCTTTCGGATACGCAGTATTTT	CATSRDGAALSDTQYF
few	TRBV28	TRBJ2-3	TRBD2	TGTGCCAGCAACGAAGGAGCGGGAGGGCCGGGCGGTGGAGATACGCAGTATTTT	CASNEGAGGPGGGDTQYF
many	TRBV7-9	TRBJ2-5	NA	TGTGCCAGCAGCTTAGTTTCGGGGCCGTACTTC	CASSLVSGPYF
many	TRBV9	TRBJ2-2	TRBD1	TGTGCCAGCAGACCGACAGGGGCACTAACGACGAACACCGGGGAGCTGTTTTTT	CASRPTGALTTNTGELFF
NA	TRBV5-4	TRBJ1-2	NA	TGTGCCAGCGGCTTGTTTAGTTCCTATGGCTACACCTTC	CASGLFSSYGYTF
many	TRBV2	TRBJ2-7	NA	TGTGCCAGCACCAAGCTGCTCCGGGGCGAGCAGTACTTC	CASTKLLRGEQYF
NA	TRBV6-2/TRBV6-3	TRBJ2-3	TRBD1	TGTGCCGGCAGTTACGGGACGGGGACAGGGACCCCAGATACGCAGTATTTT	CAGSYGTGTGTPDTQYF
many	TRBV20-1	TRBJ2-1	TRBD1	TGCAGTGCTGGGCCAGGGGGCGCGTGGGACGGTCGTGACTTC	CSAGPGGAWDGRDF
medium-sized	TRBV29-1	TRBJ2-7	NA	TGCAGCGTTGAACAGGGTGACACCTACGAGCAGTACTTC	CSVEQGDTYEQYF
NA	TRBV7-9	TRBJ2-3	NA	TGTGCCAGCAGCGATCAAGGGGGGACGAGCACAGATACGCAGTATTTT	CASSDQGGTSTDTQYF
many	TRBV4-1	TRBJ1-2	NA	TGCGCCAGCAGCCAAGTAGCAAGGGGTGACTATGGCTACACCTTC	CASSQVARGDYGYTF
NA	TRBV27	TRBJ1-4	NA	TGTGCCAGCGGGGGGGGTTTTAATGAAAAACTGTTTTTT	CASGGGFNEKLFF
many	TRBV10-2	TRBJ2-7	NA	TGCGCCGTCCGGGAACAGGGAACCTACGAGCAGTACTTC	CAVREQGTYEQYF
NA	TRBV10-2	TRBJ2-1	NA	TGCGCCAGCAGTGATTGGACTAGTATAGGTACCGGGGGCGGCTACAATGAGCAGTTCTTC	CASSDWTSIGTGGGYNEQFF
many	TRBV27	TRBJ2-3	NA	TGTGCCAGCAGTTTACATGCAGGGAGCACAGATACGCAGTATTTT	CASSLHAGSTDTQYF